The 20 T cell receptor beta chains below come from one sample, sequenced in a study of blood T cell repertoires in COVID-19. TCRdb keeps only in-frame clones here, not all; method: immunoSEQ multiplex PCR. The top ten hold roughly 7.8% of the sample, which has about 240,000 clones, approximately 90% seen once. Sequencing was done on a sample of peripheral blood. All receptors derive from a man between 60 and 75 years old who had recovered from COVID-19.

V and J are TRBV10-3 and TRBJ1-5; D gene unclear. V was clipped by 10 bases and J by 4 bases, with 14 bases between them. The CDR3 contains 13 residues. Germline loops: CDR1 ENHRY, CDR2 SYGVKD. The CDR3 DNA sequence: TGTGCCACCGAAGCAACGGGTAATCAGCCCCAGCATTTT. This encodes CATEATGNQPQHF.

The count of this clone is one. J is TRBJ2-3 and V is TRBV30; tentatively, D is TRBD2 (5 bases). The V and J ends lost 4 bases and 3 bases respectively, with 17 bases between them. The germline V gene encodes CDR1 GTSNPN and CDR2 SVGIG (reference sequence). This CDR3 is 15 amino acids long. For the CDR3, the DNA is TGTGCCTGGAAGTTGTTAATAGCGAGGACAGATACGCAGTATTTT. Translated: CAWKLLIARTDTQYF.

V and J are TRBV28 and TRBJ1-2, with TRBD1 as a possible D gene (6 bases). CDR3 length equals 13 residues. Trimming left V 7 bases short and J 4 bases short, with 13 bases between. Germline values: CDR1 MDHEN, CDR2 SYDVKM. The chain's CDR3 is CASTGGASYGYTF. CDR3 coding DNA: TGTGCCAGCACTGGGGGCGCTTCCTATGGCTACACCTTC.

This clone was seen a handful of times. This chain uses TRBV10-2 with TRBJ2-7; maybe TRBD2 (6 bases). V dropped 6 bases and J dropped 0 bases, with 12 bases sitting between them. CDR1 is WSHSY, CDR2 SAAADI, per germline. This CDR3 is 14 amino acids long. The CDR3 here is CASSRDLDSYEQYV. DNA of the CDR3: TGCGCCAGCAGCAGGGACTTAGACTCCTACGAGCAGTACGTC.

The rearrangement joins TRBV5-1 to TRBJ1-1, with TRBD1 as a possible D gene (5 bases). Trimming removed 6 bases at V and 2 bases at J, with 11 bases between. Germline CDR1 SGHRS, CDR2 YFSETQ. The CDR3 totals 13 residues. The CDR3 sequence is CASKGLTNTEAFF. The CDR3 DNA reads TGCGCCAGCAAGGGACTGACCAACACTGAAGCTTTCTTT.

For the CDR3, the DNA is TGTGCCACCAAAGGGACAGGGGGTACCGGGGAGCTGTTTTTT. Translation gives CATKGTGGTGELFF. J is TRBJ2-2 and V is TRBV24-1; 11 positions agree with TRBD1. Germline V CDR1 and CDR2: KGHDR, SFDVKD. V shed 8 bases, J shed 5 bases, and the junction held 3 bases outside the gene matches. The CDR3 totals 14 residues.

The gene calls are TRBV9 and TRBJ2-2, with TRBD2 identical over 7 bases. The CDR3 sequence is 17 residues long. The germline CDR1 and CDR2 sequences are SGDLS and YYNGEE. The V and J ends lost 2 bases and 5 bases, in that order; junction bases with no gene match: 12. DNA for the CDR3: TGTGCCAGCAGCGTCTCCTCACGCGGGGGACCGACCGGGGAGCTGTTTTTT. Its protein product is CASSVSSRGGPTGELFF.

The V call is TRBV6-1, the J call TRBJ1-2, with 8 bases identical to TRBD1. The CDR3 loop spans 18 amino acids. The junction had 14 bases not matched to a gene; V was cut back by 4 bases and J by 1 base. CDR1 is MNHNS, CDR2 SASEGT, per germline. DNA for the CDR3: TGTGCCAGCAGTGGGCCGCGGGACAGGTCTACTCTTAACTATGGCTACACCTTC. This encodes CASSGPRDRSTLNYGYTF.

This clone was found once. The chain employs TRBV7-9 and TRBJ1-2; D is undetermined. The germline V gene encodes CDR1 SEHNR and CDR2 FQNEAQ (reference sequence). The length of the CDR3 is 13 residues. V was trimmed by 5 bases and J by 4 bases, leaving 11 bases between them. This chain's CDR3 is CASSPLSGYGYTF. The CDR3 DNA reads TGTGCCAGCAGCCCCCTGTCCGGCTATGGCTACACCTTC.

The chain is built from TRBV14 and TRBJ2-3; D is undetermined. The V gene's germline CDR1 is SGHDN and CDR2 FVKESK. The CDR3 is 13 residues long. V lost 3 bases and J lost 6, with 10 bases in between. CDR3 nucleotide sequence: TGTGCCAGCAGCCACAACATGTTCGATACGCAGTATTTT. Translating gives CASSHNMFDTQYF.

The CDR3 spells CASSSFQGRNERNTIYF. The DNA for the CDR3 is TGTGCCAGCAGCTCATTCCAGGGAAGGAATGAAAGAAACACCATATATTTT. The rearrangement links TRBV6-2 or TRBV6-3 to TRBJ1-3; TRBD1 is a possible D gene (5 bases). This CDR3 comprises 17 residues. Deletions cut 6 bases from V and 5 bases from J, with 23 bases between. In germline, CDR1 is MNHEY, CDR2 SVGEGT.

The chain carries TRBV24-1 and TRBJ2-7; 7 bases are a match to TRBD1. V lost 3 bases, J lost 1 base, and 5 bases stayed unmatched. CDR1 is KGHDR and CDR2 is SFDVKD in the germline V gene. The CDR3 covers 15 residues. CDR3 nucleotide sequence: TGTGCCACCAGTGATCCCTGGGACAGATCCTACGAGCAGTACGTC. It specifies CATSDPWDRSYEQYV.

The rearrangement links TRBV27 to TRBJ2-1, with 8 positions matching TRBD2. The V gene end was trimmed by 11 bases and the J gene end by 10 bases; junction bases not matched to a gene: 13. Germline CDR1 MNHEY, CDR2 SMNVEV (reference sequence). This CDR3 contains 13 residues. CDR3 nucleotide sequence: TGTGCCGCCGGGACTAGAGGTGCAAAGGAGCAGTTCTTC. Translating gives CAAGTRGAKEQFF.

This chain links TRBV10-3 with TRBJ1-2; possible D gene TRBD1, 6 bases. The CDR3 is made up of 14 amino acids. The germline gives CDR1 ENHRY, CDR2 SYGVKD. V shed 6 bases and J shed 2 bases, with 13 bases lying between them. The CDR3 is CAIREPGQNYGYTF. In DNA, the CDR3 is TGTGCCATCAGGGAACCGGGACAAAACTATGGCTACACCTTC.

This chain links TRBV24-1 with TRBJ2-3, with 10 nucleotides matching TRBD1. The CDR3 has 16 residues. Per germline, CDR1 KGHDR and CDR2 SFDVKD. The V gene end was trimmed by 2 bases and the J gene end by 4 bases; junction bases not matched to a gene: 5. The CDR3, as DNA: TGTGCCACCAGTGATTCGGGGACAGGGGCGGCAGATACGCAGTATTTT. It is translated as CATSDSGTGAADTQYF.

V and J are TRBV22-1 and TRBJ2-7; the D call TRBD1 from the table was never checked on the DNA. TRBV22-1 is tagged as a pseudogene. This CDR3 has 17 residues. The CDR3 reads CPGSARRQGELPYEQYF. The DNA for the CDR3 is TGTCCTGGGAGCGCACGACGACAGGGCGAATTACCCTACGAGCAGTACTTC.

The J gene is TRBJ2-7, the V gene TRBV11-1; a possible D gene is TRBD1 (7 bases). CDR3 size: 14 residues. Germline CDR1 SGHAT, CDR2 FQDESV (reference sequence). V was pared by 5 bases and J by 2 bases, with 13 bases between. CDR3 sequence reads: CASSQGGQAYEQYV. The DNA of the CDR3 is TGTGCCAGCAGCCAGGGGGGACAAGCCTACGAGCAGTACGTC.

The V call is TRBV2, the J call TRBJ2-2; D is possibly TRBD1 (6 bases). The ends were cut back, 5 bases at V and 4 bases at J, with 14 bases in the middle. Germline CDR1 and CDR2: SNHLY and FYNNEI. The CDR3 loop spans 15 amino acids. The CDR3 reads CASSFGTPITGELFF. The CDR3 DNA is TGTGCCAGCAGTTTTGGGACACCGATCACCGGGGAGCTGTTTTTT.

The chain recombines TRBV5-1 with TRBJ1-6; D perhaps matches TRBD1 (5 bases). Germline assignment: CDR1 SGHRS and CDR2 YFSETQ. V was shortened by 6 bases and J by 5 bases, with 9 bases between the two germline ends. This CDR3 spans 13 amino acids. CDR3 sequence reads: CASTTANNSPLHF. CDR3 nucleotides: TGCGCCAGCACGACAGCAAATAATTCACCCCTCCACTTT.

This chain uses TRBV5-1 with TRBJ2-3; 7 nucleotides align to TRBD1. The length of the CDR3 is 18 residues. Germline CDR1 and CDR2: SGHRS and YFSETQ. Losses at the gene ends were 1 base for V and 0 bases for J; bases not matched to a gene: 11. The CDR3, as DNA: TGCGCCAGCAGCTTGCCGCCGGGACAGCCAATTAGCACAGATACGCAGTATTTT. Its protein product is CASSLPPGQPISTDTQYF.